The 19 T cell receptor beta chains below come from one sample, sequenced in a study of cytomegalovirus exposure and HLA in healthy donors. Researchers ran the PCR with 60 Vbeta and 13 Jbeta primers. The assay was immunoSEQ multiplex PCR, and TCRdb's table has in-frame clones only and misses some. The sample has approximately 99,000 clones; around three quarters are singletons. Sequenced input: PBMCs. The receptors shown here come from a male donor in good health and CMV-seropositive.

The CDR3, as DNA: TGTGCCAGCAGTGACGAGGCGGGGGGAGCAGATACGCAGTATTTT. Translating gives CASSDEAGGADTQYF. The chain uses TRBV6-4 and TRBJ2-3; 8 nucleotides match TRBD2. Germline V gene sequence: CDR1 MRHNA, CDR2 SNTAGT. V dropped 2 bases and J dropped 4; count of bases not matched to a gene: 5. This CDR3 is 15 amino acids long.

The chain joins TRBV13 to TRBJ1-1; D possibly corresponds to TRBD1 (5 bases). Germline lookup yields CDR1 PRHDT and CDR2 FYEKMQ (reference sequence). V lost 2 bases to trimming and J lost 4 bases, with 11 bases between them. The CDR3 sequence is 14 residues long. Here the CDR3 reads CASSLNGGSTEAFF. CDR3 DNA sequence: TGTGCCAGCAGCTTAAACGGGGGTAGCACTGAAGCTTTCTTT.

This clone was counted a single time. In nucleotides, the CDR3 is TGTGCCAGCAGCTTAAGCAGGCACAATGAGCAGTTCTTC. As protein: CASSLSRHNEQFF. The rearrangement uses TRBV7-2 and TRBJ2-1; unclear D gene. CDR1 and CDR2 (germline): SGHTA, FQGNSA. V was clipped by 2 bases and J by 5 bases, with 7 bases between them. The CDR3 has 13 amino acids.

The chain has TRBV9 and TRBJ2-2, with TRBD1 as a possible D gene (6 bases). V was clipped by 4 bases and J by 12 bases, with 13 bases between them. This CDR3 has 12 amino acids. Germline CDR1 SGDLS, CDR2 YYNGEE. The CDR3 DNA is TGTGCCAGCAGCCCCACAGGGCCGAAGCTGTTTTTT. It encodes CASSPTGPKLFF.

The chain uses TRBV6-5 and TRBJ2-2; 7 bases line up with TRBD1. Losses at the gene ends were 6 bases for V and 4 bases for J; bases not matched to a gene: 5. CDR1 is MNHEY, CDR2 SVGAGI, per germline. The CDR3 totals 14 residues. The CDR3: CASRTGYGTGELFF. DNA of the CDR3: TGTGCCAGCAGGACAGGGTACGGCACCGGGGAGCTGTTTTTT.

V is TRBV5-1 and J is TRBJ2-3; possibly TRBD2 for D (6 bases). The germline CDR1 and CDR2 sequences are SGHRS and YFSETQ. The CDR3 covers 16 residues. The ends were cut back, 4 bases at V and 3 bases at J, with 18 bases in the middle. The CDR3 here is CASSTGTAPGTDTQYF. CDR3 bases: TGCGCCAGCAGCACCGGGACTGCCCCGGGGACAGATACGCAGTATTTT.

V gene TRBV30 combines with J gene TRBJ1-1, with 8 bases matching TRBD1. Per germline, CDR1 GTSNPN and CDR2 SVGIG (reference sequence). Trimming cost V 2 bases and J 3 bases; bases outside gene matches: 8. This CDR3 comprises 15 residues. The CDR3 reads CAWSPRTGRYTEAFF. The CDR3, as DNA: TGTGCCTGGAGTCCCAGGACAGGGAGGTACACTGAAGCTTTCTTT.

V gene TRBV10-1 combines with J gene TRBJ1-2, with D possibly matching TRBD1 (5 bases). CDR1 WNHNN and CDR2 SYGVQD come from the germline V gene (reference sequence). V dropped 4 bases and J dropped 3 bases, with 9 bases sitting between them. The CDR3 totals 13 residues. Here the CDR3 reads CASSAGRDYGYTF. Here the CDR3 DNA reads TGCGCCAGCAGTGCCGGCAGGGACTATGGCTACACCTTC.

The chain recombines TRBV29-1 with TRBJ1-2; D is possibly TRBD1 (6 bases). V lost 7 bases, J lost 4 bases, and 16 bases lay in between. CDR3 length: 13 amino acids. Germline CDR1 and CDR2: SQVTM and ANQGSEA. CDR3 amino acids: CSAAAGTSYGYTF. The CDR3 DNA follows: TGCAGCGCTGCGGCCGGGACATCCTATGGCTACACCTTC.

The rearrangement links TRBV5-1 to TRBJ1-4; possible D gene TRBD1, 6 bases. V lost 1 base, J lost 8 bases, and 18 bases lay in between. CDR3 length equals 16 residues. Germline CDR1 and CDR2: SGHRS and YFSETQ. CDR3 amino acids: CASSLTRTGSLEKLFF. CDR3 in DNA: TGCGCCAGCAGCTTGACCAGAACAGGGAGCTTGGAAAAACTGTTTTTT.

The V gene is TRBV6-5, the J gene TRBJ2-7, with 7 bases that match TRBD2. The trim removed 7 bases at V and 6 bases at J, leaving 9 bases unmatched. The CDR3 is made up of 13 amino acids. Germline V gene sequence: CDR1 MNHEY, CDR2 SVGAGI. CDR3 nucleotide sequence: TGTGCCAGCACGCGGGGGTCGCGCCCCGAGCAGTACTTC. Translation gives CASTRGSRPEQYF.

V is TRBV4-1 and J is TRBJ2-5; TRBD2 aligns across 8 bases. V dropped 0 bases and J dropped 7; count of bases not matched to a gene: 7. Germline-derived CDR1 and CDR2 are MGHRA and YSYEKL. The CDR3 spans 15 residues. For the CDR3, the DNA is TGCGCCAGCAGCCAAGATGCCAGCGGGGGAGGGACCCAGTACTTC. Residues: CASSQDASGGGTQYF.

The chain carries TRBV4-1 and TRBJ2-2; D is unresolved. The CDR3 consists of 16 residues. With 3 bases removed from V and 4 bases from J, the gap between germline ends came to 15 bases. Per germline, CDR1 MGHRA and CDR2 YSYEKL. The CDR3 is CASSHETSGGTGELFF. In DNA, the CDR3 is TGCGCCAGCAGCCACGAGACCTCAGGTGGCACCGGGGAGCTGTTTTTT.

This clone was observed a single time. This chain links TRBV6-5 with TRBJ1-5; 9 bases are a match to TRBD1. Per the germline V gene, CDR1 is MNHEY and CDR2 is SVGAGI. The CDR3 is made up of 14 amino acids. The ends lost 2 bases at V and 5 bases at J; junction bases unmatched: 1. CDR3 residues: CASSYRTGDQPQHF. The CDR3 coding sequence is TGTGCCAGCAGTTACCGGACAGGGGATCAGCCCCAGCATTTT.

This chain connects TRBV18 to TRBJ1-1, with no clear D. In germline, CDR1 is KGHSH, CDR2 LQKENI. The CDR3 runs to 13 residues. Trimming removed 3 bases at V and 3 bases at J, with 8 bases between. The CDR3 region is CASSPVVDTEAFF. DNA for the CDR3: TGTGCCAGCTCACCCGTTGTCGACACTGAAGCTTTCTTT.

The CDR3 spells CASSRSTGIGQPQHF. DNA for the CDR3: TGTGCCAGTAGTAGGTCTACGGGGATCGGACAGCCCCAGCATTTT. The V gene is TRBV19, the J gene TRBJ1-5, with unresolved D. Trimming shortened V by 4 bases and J by 7 bases, and 17 bases separated the two germline ends. Germline assignment: CDR1 LNHDA and CDR2 SQIVND (reference sequence). The length of the CDR3 is 15 residues. The full variable domain, with the rest looked up from reference TRBV19 and TRBJ1-5, is DGGITQSPKYLFRKEGQNVTLSCEQNLNHDAMYWYRQDPGQGLRLIYYSQIVNDFQKGDIAEGYSVSREKKESFPLTVTSAQKNPTAFYLCASSRSTGIGQPQHFGDGTRLSIL.

Of note for this clone: At one boundary the junction diverges from the germline segment, which might be a read error. J is TRBJ2-1 and V is TRBV30, with unresolved D. The germline gives CDR1 GTSNPN, CDR2 SVGIG (reference sequence). The CDR3 totals 11 residues. The chain's CDR3 is CAWSVLVRLVF. CDR3 DNA sequence: TGTGCCTGGAGTGTTTTGGTGAGGCTGGTCTTC.

The chain uses TRBV9 and TRBJ1-1; a weak D match, TRBD1 (5 bases). The CDR3 consists of 15 residues. Germline CDR1 and CDR2: SGDLS and YYNGEE. Between the trimmed V and J ends, which lost 7 bases and 0 bases, there was a span of 16 bases. This CDR3 reads CASGIVGGMNTEAFF. CDR3 DNA sequence: TGTGCCAGCGGGATCGTGGGGGGAATGAACACTGAAGCTTTCTTT. The full variable domain, in which reference TRBV9 and TRBJ1-1 provide the parts outside the CDR3, is DSGVTQTPKHLITATGQRVTLRCSPRSGDLSVYWYQQSLDQGLQFLIQYYNGEERAKGNILERFSAQQFPDLHSELNLSSLELGDSALYFCASGIVGGMNTEAFFGQGTRLTVV.

The sample holds a few counts of this clone. The chain joins TRBV6-6 to TRBJ2-7, with TRBD2 matching 7 bases. Germline V gene data show CDR1 as MNHNY and CDR2 as SVGAGI (reference sequence). This CDR3 spans 13 amino acids. The V segment lost 6 bases and the J segment 2 bases; nucleotides outside the gene matches: 4. The CDR3 is CASRAGTTYEQYF. The CDR3 DNA follows: TGTGCCAGCAGAGCCGGGACTACCTACGAGCAGTACTTC.